The 27 T cell receptor beta chains below all came from one sample that was sequenced in a study of cytomegalovirus exposure and HLA in healthy donors. Primers: 60 Vbeta forward and 13 Jbeta reverse. This table comes from immunoSEQ multiplex PCR, and its TCRdb copy is limited to in-frame clones, with some not included. This sample has 180,000 or so clones, with around 80% found just once. Material: PBMCs. Every receptor here comes from a girl aged 10-17 years in good health and CMV-seropositive.

As for this clone: The sample carries other DNA sequences with the same CDR3. The V call is TRBV30, the J call TRBJ1-1; D perhaps matches TRBD1 (6 bases). Trimming shortened V by 4 bases and J by 0 bases, and 9 bases separated the two germline ends. The CDR3 extends over 13 amino acids. The germline CDR1 and CDR2 sequences are GTSNPN and SVGIG (reference sequence). CDR3 nucleotides: TGTGCCTGGACCGGACAGATGAACACTGAAGCTTTCTTT. Translated, it gives CAWTGQMNTEAFF.

The chain couples TRBV6-5 to TRBJ1-5; D uncertain. This CDR3 region has 14 residues. Germline V CDR1 and CDR2: MNHEY, SVGAGI. V was cut by 6 bases and J by 2 bases, with 11 bases left in between. In DNA, the CDR3 is TGTGCCAGCAGCCCCGGGTGGGGCAATCAGCCCCAGCATTTT. It yields the protein CASSPGWGNQPQHF.

The rearrangement uses TRBV4-1 and TRBJ2-7, with D perhaps matching TRBD2 (6 bases). Trimming shortened V by 0 bases and J by 2 bases, and 14 bases separated the two germline ends. In germline, CDR1 is MGHRA, CDR2 YSYEKL. This CDR3 has 16 amino acids. The CDR3 is CASSQESPSATYEQYF. CDR3 nucleotides: TGCGCCAGCAGCCAAGAGTCGCCTAGCGCTACCTACGAGCAGTACTTC.

The chain uses TRBV27 and TRBJ2-7; tentatively, D is TRBD2 (6 bases). The CDR3 loop spans 13 amino acids. Germline V gene lookup returns CDR1 MNHEY and CDR2 SMNVEV (reference sequence). V was clipped by 3 bases and J by 1 base, with 7 bases between them. CDR3 DNA sequence: TGTGCCAGCAGTTTGGGAGGATCCTACGAGCAGTACTTC. This translates into CASSLGGSYEQYF.

Concerning this clone itself: This CDR3 is also generated by other DNA sequences in the sample. This CDR3 reads CASSYPGGGTEAFF. The DNA of the CDR3 is TGTGCCAGCAGTTACCCCGGGGGGGGTACTGAAGCTTTCTTT. This rearrangement joins TRBV6-5 to TRBJ1-1, with D possibly TRBD1 on 5 matching bases. The V end was cut by 2 bases, the J end by 5 bases, with 12 bases between. The germline V gene has CDR1 MNHEY and CDR2 SVGAGI. The CDR3 loop spans 14 amino acids.

The rearrangement uses TRBV19 and TRBJ1-2, with 9 bases fitting TRBD1. V lost 4 bases and J lost 2; bases outside the gene matches: 8. The CDR3 has 16 amino acids. The germline V gene encodes CDR1 LNHDA and CDR2 SQIVND (reference sequence). DNA for the CDR3: TGTGCCAGTAGTAATCTAAGGGGACAGGGAAACTATGGCTACACCTTC. Encoded protein: CASSNLRGQGNYGYTF. The whole variable domain, filled in from reference TRBV19 and TRBJ1-2, reads DGGITQSPKYLFRKEGQNVTLSCEQNLNHDAMYWYRQDPGQGLRLIYYSQIVNDFQKGDIAEGYSVSREKKESFPLTVTSAQKNPTAFYLCASSNLRGQGNYGYTFGSGTRLTVV.

J is TRBJ2-2 and V is TRBV6-6, with 9 bases aligning to TRBD1. Germline V gives CDR1 MNHNY, CDR2 SVGAGI (reference sequence). Trimming removed 4 bases from V and 6 bases from J; junction bases left unmatched: 6. There are 15 residues in the CDR3. Written as DNA, the CDR3 is TGTGCCAGCAGTTCGATTTACAGGGGGCCCGGGGAGCTGTTTTTT. It specifies CASSSIYRGPGELFF.

The chain couples TRBV29-1 to TRBJ1-1; no firm D call. The CDR3 is 12 residues long. CDR1 and CDR2 (germline): SQVTM, ANQGSEA. V lost 6 bases and J 5 bases, leaving 13 bases between the germline ends. Here the CDR3 reads CSVTPGGTEAFF. The CDR3 coding sequence is TGCAGCGTGACGCCTGGAGGGACTGAAGCTTTCTTT.

This clone has a handful of counts. This sequence joins TRBV6-6 and TRBJ1-1, with D unclear. Germline values: CDR1 MNHNY, CDR2 SVGAGI (reference sequence). Trimming shortened V by 7 bases and J by 0 bases, and 12 bases separated the two germline ends. This CDR3 comprises 14 residues. CDR3 bases: TGTGCCAGCATCCCGCGGCGTTTGAACACTGAAGCTTTCTTT. Translating gives CASIPRRLNTEAFF.

This chain uses TRBV2 with TRBJ1-5; 7 nucleotides agree with TRBD1. The trim removed 9 bases at V and 5 bases at J, leaving 7 bases unmatched. Germline V gene lookup returns CDR1 SNHLY and CDR2 FYNNEI. CDR3 length equals 13 residues. The CDR3 region has the DNA TGTGCCAGTAACACAGGGGAGGATCAGCCCCAGCATTTT. Amino acids: CASNTGEDQPQHF.

The chain recombines TRBV6-5 with TRBJ2-1; maybe TRBD2 (5 bases). V shed 5 bases and J shed 10 bases, with 18 bases lying between them. Germline values: CDR1 MNHEY, CDR2 SVGAGI. This CDR3 is built from 14 residues. CDR3 region: CASSLDQLVKEQFF. The CDR3 nucleotides are TGTGCCAGCAGTCTGGACCAACTAGTGAAGGAGCAGTTCTTC.

The chain recombines TRBV27 with TRBJ1-1; 8 nucleotides align to TRBD1. The V gene's germline CDR1 is MNHEY and CDR2 SMNVEV (reference sequence). V lost 6 bases, J lost 5 bases, and 2 bases stayed unmatched. The CDR3 has 12 amino acids. CDR3 nucleotides: TGTGCCAGCAGCACAGGGGGAACTGAAGCTTTCTTT. Residues: CASSTGGTEAFF.

This sequence joins TRBV2 and TRBJ1-5; 9 positions agree with TRBD1. V trimming: 4 bases; J trimming: 9 bases; junction bases outside the gene matches: 7. The germline CDR1 and CDR2 sequences are SNHLY and FYNNEI. The CDR3 runs 14 residues. CDR3 in amino acids: CASSATGGALPQHF. CDR3 DNA sequence: TGTGCCAGCAGTGCCACAGGGGGCGCGTTGCCCCAGCATTTT.

This chain connects TRBV5-1 to TRBJ2-4; 8 nucleotides line up with TRBD1. The germline gives CDR1 SGHRS, CDR2 YFSETQ. The ends lost 4 bases at V and 3 bases at J; junction bases unmatched: 6. The CDR3 spans 15 residues. In DNA form, the CDR3 reads TGCGCCAGCAGCGCAATTACAGGGGGCAAAAACATTCAGTACTTC. Translated: CASSAITGGKNIQYF.

Only a few counts were recorded for this clone. The chain is built from TRBV10-2 and TRBJ2-1, with unresolved D. Germline-derived CDR1 and CDR2 are WSHSY and SAAADI. V lost 0 bases, J lost 2 bases, and 8 bases lay in between. This CDR3 region has 15 residues. The chain's CDR3 is CASSESSLAYNEQFF. Here the CDR3 DNA reads TGCGCCAGCAGTGAGTCTAGCTTGGCCTACAATGAGCAGTTCTTC.

The chain uses TRBV5-6 and TRBJ2-7, with a weak D call TRBD2 (7 bases). The CDR3 totals 14 residues. Germline loops: CDR1 SGHDT, CDR2 YYEEEE. The V end lost 0 bases, the J end lost 7 bases, and 14 bases lay between the germline ends. The CDR3 DNA follows: TGTGCCAGCAGCTTGGCGGGGGGCGCGGGGGAGCAGTACTTC. Protein sequence: CASSLAGGAGEQYF.

This chain uses TRBV27 with TRBJ2-3; D not resolved. CDR3 size: 13 residues. The germline V gene has CDR1 MNHEY and CDR2 SMNVEV (reference sequence). The V end lost 3 bases, the J end lost 0 bases, and 4 bases lay between the germline ends. The CDR3 spells CASSFYSTDTQYF. CDR3 coding DNA: TGTGCCAGCAGTTTCTATAGCACAGATACGCAGTATTTT.

The chain has TRBV5-5 and TRBJ2-5; 12 nucleotides align to TRBD2. CDR3 length: 15 amino acids. Germline values: CDR1 SGHKS, CDR2 YYEKEE (reference sequence). V shed 4 bases and J 4 bases; nucleotides not matched to a gene: 5. This CDR3 reads CASSGLLAGGETQYF. The CDR3 DNA reads as TGTGCCAGCAGCGGTTTACTAGCGGGAGGAGAGACCCAGTACTTC.

The gene calls are TRBV19 and TRBJ2-1, with TRBD2 matching over 8 bases. Germline CDR1 and CDR2: LNHDA and SQIVND (reference sequence). The CDR3 spans 13 residues. V trimming: 6 bases; J trimming: 7 bases; junction bases outside the gene matches: 5. CDR3 coding DNA: TGTGCCAGTAGCGGGAGGGCTGCTAATGAGCAGTTCTTC. This gives the protein CASSGRAANEQFF.

The V gene is TRBV5-1, the J gene TRBJ2-7, with a tentative D call TRBD1 (5 bases). Trimming shortened V by 0 bases and J by 0 bases, and 7 bases separated the two germline ends. The CDR3 runs 14 residues. The germline gives CDR1 SGHRS, CDR2 YFSETQ. The CDR3 DNA is TGCGCCAGCAGCTTGGGCAGGGACTCCTACGAGCAGTACTTC. Translated, it gives CASSLGRDSYEQYF.

This rearrangement joins TRBV11-1 to TRBJ2-1, with no clear D. The CDR3 is made up of 11 amino acids. The germline CDR1 and CDR2 sequences are SGHAT and FQDESV (reference sequence). Trimming stripped 5 bases from V and 4 bases from J, with 3 bases between. The CDR3 loop reads CASSQYNEQFF. The CDR3 nucleotides are TGTGCCAGCAGCCAATACAATGAGCAGTTCTTC.

Points on this clone: At one end the junction does not follow the germline gene, possibly because of a read error. The rearrangement joins TRBV9 to TRBJ2-2; TRBD1 matches at 7 bases. CDR3 length: 15 amino acids. Germline CDR1 reads SGDLS; CDR2 reads YYNGEE. CDR3 sequence: CASTVEGRGTGELFF. In nucleotides, the CDR3 is TGTGCCAGCACCGTAGAGGGCAGGGGGACCGGGGAGCTGTTTTTT.

The rearrangement links TRBV5-1 to TRBJ2-1, with 15 nucleotides matching TRBD2. Per the germline V gene, CDR1 is SGHRS and CDR2 is YFSETQ. J was trimmed by 6 bases and V by 4 bases; bases with no gene match: 8. The CDR3 contains 17 residues. The CDR3 bases are TGCGCCAGCAGCGAACAACCGGGACTAGCGGGAGGCAATGAGCAGTTCTTC. Translated, it gives CASSEQPGLAGGNEQFF.

V usage is TRBV5-8 and J usage is TRBJ2-1; 9 nucleotides line up with TRBD1. Losses at the gene ends were 2 bases for V and 8 bases for J; bases not matched to a gene: 8. The germline gives CDR1 SGHTS, CDR2 YDEGEE. The CDR3 length is 15 residues. The CDR3 DNA follows: TGTGCCAGCAGCTTAGGACAGGGGATGGGGTATGAGCAGTTCTTC. This translates into CASSLGQGMGYEQFF.

The gene calls are TRBV7-6 and TRBJ2-5, with 8 bases matching TRBD2. J lost 5 bases, V lost 2 bases, and 7 bases had no gene match. CDR1 is SGHVS, CDR2 FNYEAQ, per germline. The CDR3 is made up of 15 amino acids. The CDR3 bases are TGTGCCAGCAGCTTACGGGACGGGAGGGGGGAGACCCAGTACTTC. Translating it yields CASSLRDGRGETQYF.

The rearrangement links TRBV29-1 to TRBJ1-3; the match to TRBD1 covers 9 bases. The V and J ends lost 7 bases and 1 base, in that order; junction bases with no gene match: 5. The CDR3 length is 14 residues. CDR1 is SQVTM and CDR2 is ANQGSEA in the germline V gene. CDR3 in DNA: TGCAGCGGGAGGGGACAGGGTTCTGGAAACACCATATATTTT. Translated, it gives CSGRGQGSGNTIYF.

V is TRBV5-1 and J is TRBJ2-7; TRBD2 agrees at 9 bases. The V gene end was trimmed by 4 bases and the J gene end by 4 bases; junction bases not matched to a gene: 9. Germline V CDR1 and CDR2: SGHRS, YFSETQ. There are 15 residues in the CDR3. CDR3 coding DNA: TGCGCCAGCAGCCCCGAGGGACTAGCCGTATACGAGCAGTACTTC. Translation gives CASSPEGLAVYEQYF. The whole variable domain, filled in from reference TRBV5-1 and TRBJ2-7, reads KAGVTQTPRYLIKTRGQQVTLSCSPISGHRSVSWYQQTPGQGLQFLFEYFSETQRNKGNFPGRFSGRQFSNSRSEMNVSTLELGDSALYLCASSPEGLAVYEQYFGPGTRLTVT.